Below are 26 T cell receptor beta chains sequenced from a single sample in a study of blood T cell repertoires in COVID-19. Repertoires were generated with immunoSEQ multiplex PCR, while TCRdb's copy carries only in-frame clones and drops some. This table has around 300,000 clones, about 90% appearing once. The sample comprised peripheral blood. These receptors all come from a young man with active or convalescent COVID-19.

The rearrangement joins TRBV7-3 to TRBJ2-5; a weak D match, TRBD2 (6 bases). V lost 5 bases and J 5 bases, leaving 15 bases between the germline ends. CDR1 is SGHTA, CDR2 FQGTGA, per germline. This CDR3 contains 14 residues. The CDR3 is CASSRSGGSETQYF. CDR3 coding DNA: TGTGCCAGCAGCCGTAGTGGGGGGTCGGAGACCCAGTACTTC.

This clone occurred once. The chain links TRBV27 to TRBJ1-6, with D possibly matching TRBD1 (5 bases). This CDR3 region has 18 residues. V was pared by 4 bases and J by 3 bases, with 19 bases between. The germline V gene has CDR1 MNHEY and CDR2 SMNVEV (reference sequence). DNA of the CDR3: TGTGCCAGCAGTTCCCACGTGACAGCAGACTTCTATAATTCACCCCTCCACTTT. This codes for CASSSHVTADFYNSPLHF.

V is TRBV6-5 and J is TRBJ1-1, with 10 bases lining up with TRBD1. V gave up 8 bases and J gave up 2 bases; unmatched junction bases: 5. This CDR3 comprises 14 residues. Germline CDR1 is MNHEY and CDR2 is SVGAGI. The CDR3 DNA follows: TGTGCCAGCGTCCGGGACAGGGGTAACACTGAAGCTTTCTTT. Protein: CASVRDRGNTEAFF.

Remarks on this clone: This specimen includes other DNA sequences encoding the same CDR3. The V call is TRBV19, the J call TRBJ1-1; tentatively, D is TRBD1 (6 bases). This CDR3 spans 13 amino acids. The V end was cut by 6 bases, the J end by 0 bases, with 8 bases between. Germline CDR1 and CDR2: LNHDA and SQIVND (reference sequence). This CDR3 reads CASRTGMNTEAFF. The DNA of the CDR3 is TGTGCCAGTAGGACAGGCATGAACACTGAAGCTTTCTTT.

DNA for the CDR3: TGCGCCAGCAGCCAAGACGACAGGGGGGACACTGCGGCTTTCTTT. Amino acid sequence: CASSQDDRGDTAAFF. V usage is TRBV4-1 and J usage is TRBJ1-1; 9 bases align to TRBD1. CDR1 is MGHRA and CDR2 is YSYEKL in the germline V gene. This CDR3 has 15 amino acids. Trimming at V came to 0 bases and at J to 11 bases, leaving 10 bases not matched to a gene.

The V and J genes are TRBV19 and TRBJ2-5; D is perhaps TRBD1 (8 bases). Trimming stripped 4 bases from V and 5 bases from J, with 11 bases between. Germline V gives CDR1 LNHDA, CDR2 SQIVND (reference sequence). The CDR3 length is 13 residues. CDR3 sequence (DNA): TGTGCCAGTAGTAACAGGGGGGGCGAGACCCAGTACTTC. This encodes CASSNRGGETQYF.

The chain couples TRBV9 to TRBJ1-2, with 11 bases matching TRBD1. The CDR3 extends over 15 amino acids. The germline CDR1 and CDR2 sequences are SGDLS and YYNGEE. J gave up 2 bases and V 4 bases, and 4 bases lay outside the gene matches. The CDR3 DNA is TGTGCCAGCAGCAGGGACAGGGGGGCAAACTATGGCTACACCTTC. Translated: CASSRDRGANYGYTF.

The chain uses TRBV5-1 and TRBJ2-4, with TRBD2 as a possible D gene (7 bases). Germline V lookup: CDR1 SGHRS, CDR2 YFSETQ. V lost 0 bases and J 8 bases, leaving 12 bases between the germline ends. This CDR3 region has 14 residues. In DNA form, the CDR3 reads TGCGCCAGCAGCTTGGTATCGGGGGGCGACATTCAGTACTTC. Amino acid sequence: CASSLVSGGDIQYF.

The count of this clone is one. CDR3 DNA sequence: TGTGCCAGCAGTTATAGCATCCGCCCGGGGTGGCTCACCTTC. It codes for CASSYSIRPGWLTF. This rearrangement joins TRBV6-5 to TRBJ1-2; no definite D call. V lost 3 bases and J 13 bases, leaving 21 bases between the germline ends. The CDR3 covers 14 residues. Germline V gene sequence: CDR1 MNHEY, CDR2 SVGAGI.

This sequence joins TRBV4-1 and TRBJ1-6; TRBD1 is a possible D gene (6 bases). Trimming removed 6 bases at V and 7 bases at J, with 13 bases between. The germline V gene has CDR1 MGHRA and CDR2 YSYEKL. There are 14 residues in the CDR3. CDR3 amino acids: CASSLQGGNSPLHF. DNA for the CDR3: TGCGCCAGCAGTCTACAGGGCGGCAATTCACCCCTCCACTTT.

The rearrangement uses TRBV5-4 and TRBJ2-7; 10 nucleotides match TRBD2. CDR3 length equals 15 residues. Germline trimming cut 2 bases from V and 0 bases from J; bases unmatched to any gene: 2. CDR1 and CDR2 from the germline V gene are SGHNT and YYREEE (reference sequence). The DNA of the CDR3 is TGTGCCAGCAGCTTAAGCGGGGGGGCCTCCTACGAGCAGTACTTC. Protein: CASSLSGGASYEQYF.

In DNA, the CDR3 is TGCGCCAGCAGCTTATCATTCGGGGGCTACGAGCAGTACTTC. Encoded protein: CASSLSFGGYEQYF. The V and J genes are TRBV5-1 and TRBJ2-7, with D tentatively TRBD2 (6 bases). This CDR3 comprises 14 residues. Germline assignment: CDR1 SGHRS and CDR2 YFSETQ. V was cut by 2 bases and J by 3 bases, with 12 bases left in between.

V gene TRBV5-1 combines with J gene TRBJ2-7, with D maybe TRBD2 (5 bases). Germline V gene data show CDR1 as SGHRS and CDR2 as YFSETQ. Trimming pared 6 bases from V and 6 bases from J, leaving 16 bases between. The CDR3 runs 13 residues. In nucleotides, the CDR3 is TGCGCCAGCACCCTAGCAGGATCGGCCGAGCAGTACTTC. Translating it yields CASTLAGSAEQYF.

Comment on this clone: This same CDR3 is encoded by further DNA sequences in the sample. The V gene is TRBV12-3 or TRBV12-4, the J gene TRBJ1-1, with no clear D. The CDR3 contains 13 residues. V was shortened by 2 bases and J by 1 base, with 5 bases between the two germline ends. As DNA, the CDR3 is TGTGCCAGCAGTTTAAGACAGAACACTGAAGCTTTCTTT. Its translation is CASSLRQNTEAFF.

This clone turned up a few times. The chain joins TRBV29-1 to TRBJ2-7, with TRBD2 identical over 8 bases. CDR3 length equals 14 residues. V shed 5 bases, J shed 2 bases, and the junction held 8 bases outside the gene matches. Germline loops: CDR1 SQVTM, CDR2 ANQGSEA. The CDR3 sequence is CSVLTQAGAYEQYF. The CDR3 DNA follows: TGCAGCGTTCTTACGCAAGCGGGGGCCTACGAGCAGTACTTC.

This chain joins TRBV29-1 and TRBJ2-7, with D possibly being TRBD1 (6 bases). Trimming pared 4 bases from V and 3 bases from J, leaving 10 bases between. This CDR3 is built from 12 residues. Per the germline V gene, CDR1 is SQVTM and CDR2 is ANQGSEA. This CDR3 reads CSVGQGHYEQYF. The DNA of the CDR3 is TGCAGCGTTGGGCAGGGACACTACGAGCAGTACTTC.

The chain couples TRBV3-1 (or the pseudogene TRBV3-2) to TRBJ1-5; D gene uncertain. Between the trimmed V and J ends, which lost 0 bases and 9 bases, there was a span of 6 bases. Germline lookup yields CDR1 LGHDT and CDR2 YNNKEL (reference sequence). The CDR3 is 12 amino acids. CDR3 sequence (DNA): TGTGCCAGCAGCCAAGAGCGCGGGCCCCAGCATTTT. This sequence encodes CASSQERGPQHF.

The V gene is TRBV7-9, the J gene TRBJ2-5; D is perhaps TRBD2 (5 bases). This CDR3 spans 16 amino acids. Germline assignment: CDR1 SEHNR and CDR2 FQNEAQ (reference sequence). The V and J ends lost 5 bases and 1 base respectively, with 17 bases between them. Written as DNA, the CDR3 is TGTGCCAGCAGCCCCCGTGGAGCGGCTCCCCAAGAGACCCAGTACTTC. Amino acids: CASSPRGAAPQETQYF.

The chain joins TRBV6-2 or TRBV6-3 to TRBJ2-7; TRBD2 matches at 12 bases. Germline V lookup: CDR1 MNHEY, CDR2 SVGEGT. J lost 5 bases, V lost 1 base, and 12 bases had no gene match. This CDR3 has 18 amino acids. CDR3 protein: CASSYFPGLAGLGHEQYF. Written as DNA, the CDR3 is TGTGCCAGCAGTTACTTCCCGGGACTAGCGGGCCTGGGACACGAGCAGTACTTC.

The gene calls are TRBV7-9 and TRBJ2-5; TRBD1 agrees at 9 bases. Germline CDR1 is SEHNR and CDR2 is FQNEAQ (reference sequence). This CDR3 contains 14 residues. The V segment lost 5 bases and the J segment 5 bases; nucleotides outside the gene matches: 6. DNA of the CDR3: TGTGCCAGCAGCCCTCGACAGGGGGGGGAGACCCAGTACTTC. Its translation: CASSPRQGGETQYF. Full variable domain (outside the CDR3, taken from reference TRBV7-9 and TRBJ2-5): DTGVSQNPRHKITKRGQNVTFRCDPISEHNRLYWYRQTLGQGPEFLTYFQNEAQLEKSRLLSDRFSAERPKGSFSTLEIQRTEQGDSAMYLCASSPRQGGETQYFGPGTRLLVL.

V and J are TRBV5-6 and TRBJ1-2; 7 bases align to TRBD1. In germline, CDR1 is SGHDT, CDR2 YYEEEE. The CDR3 is 15 residues long. V shed 0 bases, J shed 3 bases, and the junction held 5 bases outside the gene matches. For the CDR3, the DNA is TGTGCCAGCAGCTTGGTTTCAGGGGGATACTATGGCTACACCTTC. This encodes CASSLVSGGYYGYTF.

The chain has TRBV6-5 and TRBJ1-6, with D uncertain. The ends were cut back, 10 bases at V and 7 bases at J, with 14 bases in the middle. Looked up from germline, CDR1 is MNHEY and CDR2 is SVGAGI. The CDR3 totals 13 residues. The CDR3 DNA reads TGTGCCATACGGGAGGCCTTGAATTCACCCCTCCACTTT. Amino acid sequence: CAIREALNSPLHF.

The genes are TRBV7-9 and TRBJ2-3, with 9 bases that match TRBD1. CDR3 length equals 15 residues. Germline trimming cut 3 bases from V and 6 bases from J; bases unmatched to any gene: 7. Germline CDR1 is SEHNR and CDR2 is FQNEAQ (reference sequence). This CDR3 reads CASSLAQGAWDTQYF. The CDR3 coding sequence is TGTGCCAGCAGCTTGGCACAGGGGGCGTGGGATACGCAGTATTTT.

The chain joins TRBV27 to TRBJ2-1, with 10 bases identical to TRBD2. With 7 bases clipped from V and 4 bases from J, the junction kept 7 bases outside the gene matches. CDR3 length: 15 residues. In germline, CDR1 is MNHEY, CDR2 SMNVEV (reference sequence). CDR3 in amino acids: CASTTGTSVYNEQFF. CDR3 coding DNA: TGTGCCAGCACCACCGGGACTAGCGTATACAATGAGCAGTTCTTC.

This rearrangement joins TRBV7-9 to TRBJ1-2; a possible D gene is TRBD1 (6 bases). Trimming shortened V by 5 bases and J by 10 bases, and 20 bases separated the two germline ends. CDR3 length equals 14 residues. Germline V gene sequence: CDR1 SEHNR, CDR2 FQNEAQ (reference sequence). CDR3 DNA sequence: TGTGCCAGCAGCACCTCTACAGGGTTTTCCGACTACACCTTC. It is translated as CASSTSTGFSDYTF. Based on the CDR3 plus reference TRBV7-9 and TRBJ1-2, the full variable domain is DTGVSQNPRHKITKRGQNVTFRCDPISEHNRLYWYRQTLGQGPEFLTYFQNEAQLEKSRLLSDRFSAERPKGSFSTLEIQRTEQGDSAMYLCASSTSTGFSDYTFGSGTRLTVV.

The rearrangement joins TRBV4-3 to TRBJ2-3; 7 bases fit TRBD1. The CDR3 spans 15 residues. CDR1 is LGHNA and CDR2 is YSLEER in the germline V gene. Unmatched junction bases numbered 7, after V lost 4 bases and J lost 3 bases. The CDR3 region is CASSRRRQGTDTQYF. Here the CDR3 DNA reads TGCGCCAGCAGCCGACGCAGACAGGGAACAGATACGCAGTATTTT.